This passage covers 17 T cell receptor beta chains from one sample sequenced in a study of blood T cell repertoires in COVID-19. Assay used: immunoSEQ multiplex PCR; TCRdb lists only in-frame clones, some missing. The sample records 49,000 or so clones, approximately 88% being singletons. The sequencing input was peripheral blood. These TCRs come from a man aged 45-60 years with acute or convalescent COVID-19.

This sequence joins TRBV2 and TRBJ1-5, with 7 bases fitting TRBD1. V shed 2 bases and J 1 base; nucleotides not matched to a gene: 2. Germline CDR1 is SNHLY and CDR2 is FYNNEI. The CDR3 covers 15 residues. The CDR3 coding sequence is TGTGCCAGCAGTGAAAGGGGGCGAAGCAATCAGCCCCAGCATTTT. This codes for CASSERGRSNQPQHF. Full variable domain (rest looked up from reference TRBV2 and TRBJ1-5): EPEVTQTPSHQVTQMGQEVILRCVPISNHLYFYWYRQILGQKVEFLVSFYNNEISEKSEIFDDQFSVERPDGSNFTLKIRSTKLEDSAMYFCASSERGRSNQPQHFGDGTRLSIL.

The chain links TRBV28 to TRBJ2-1; TRBD1 agrees at 10 bases. With 3 bases clipped from V and 8 bases from J, the junction kept 7 bases outside the gene matches. In germline, CDR1 is MDHEN, CDR2 SYDVKM. CDR3 length equals 15 residues. The CDR3 DNA reads as TGTGCCAGCAGTTTGATAGGACAGGGGGGTGATGAGCAGTTCTTC. Encoded protein: CASSLIGQGGDEQFF. The full variable domain, rest sourced from reference TRBV28 and TRBJ2-1, is DVKVTQSSRYLVKRTGEKVFLECVQDMDHENMFWYRQDPGLGLRLIYFSYDVKMKEKGDIPEGYSVSREKKERFSLILESASTNQTSMYLCASSLIGQGGDEQFFGPGTRLTVL.

In this sample, this clone turned up a few times. V and J are TRBV14 and TRBJ1-2; a possible D gene is TRBD1 (6 bases). CDR1 is SGHDN and CDR2 is FVKESK in the germline V gene. There are 16 residues in the CDR3. V was cut by 3 bases and J by 8 bases, with 22 bases left in between. The CDR3 here is CASSQGVGGTLRGYTF. The CDR3 DNA is TGTGCCAGCAGCCAGGGTGTAGGGGGAACCCTACGGGGCTACACCTTC.

Here the CDR3 DNA reads TGTGCCAGCAGCCGTCGCGAGGGGGCTGGGAGCTACACCTTC. This translates into CASSRREGAGSYTF. The rearrangement joins TRBV3-1 (or the pseudogene TRBV3-2) to TRBJ1-2; 7 bases are a match to TRBD1. V shed 4 bases and J 9 bases; nucleotides not matched to a gene: 11. Germline CDR1 reads LGHDT; CDR2 reads YNNKEL (reference sequence). This CDR3 has 14 residues.

This rearrangement joins TRBV5-1 to TRBJ2-3; 8 bases are shared with TRBD2. Per the germline V gene, CDR1 is SGHRS and CDR2 is YFSETQ. The CDR3 loop spans 13 amino acids. V trimming: 3 bases; J trimming: 4 bases; junction bases outside the gene matches: 1. The CDR3 region has the DNA TGCGCCAGCAGCTGGGGACTAGCAGATACGCAGTATTTT. This translates into CASSWGLADTQYF.

The chain joins TRBV5-6 to TRBJ2-7; TRBD1 aligns across 9 bases. This CDR3 spans 14 amino acids. The junction had 9 bases not matched to a gene; V was cut back by 5 bases and J by 6 bases. Per the germline V gene, CDR1 is SGHDT and CDR2 is YYEEEE. The chain's CDR3 is CASSLQGAPGEQYF. The CDR3 nucleotides read TGTGCCAGCAGTTTACAGGGGGCGCCGGGCGAGCAGTACTTC. Supplemented by reference TRBV5-6 and TRBJ2-7, the full variable domain reads DAGVTQSPTHLIKTRGQQVTLRCSPKSGHDTVSWYQQALGQGPQFIFQYYEEEERQRGNFPDRFSGHQFPNYSSELNVNALLLGDSALYLCASSLQGAPGEQYFGPGTRLTVT.

V usage is TRBV6-6 and J usage is TRBJ1-3; D not resolved. Trimming stripped 4 bases from V and 0 bases from J, with 7 bases between. Germline V gene sequence: CDR1 MNHNY, CDR2 SVGAGI (reference sequence). This CDR3 has 14 residues. Here the CDR3 DNA reads TGTGCCAGCAGTTGGGGAGACTCTGGAAACACCATATATTTT. Residues: CASSWGDSGNTIYF.

This chain connects TRBV7-9 to TRBJ1-2; TRBD1 might be the D (6 bases). CDR1 is SEHNR, CDR2 FQNEAQ, per germline (reference sequence). Trimming removed 0 bases at V and 3 bases at J, with 8 bases between. The CDR3 spans 14 residues. CDR3 sequence reads: CASSLAGGDYGYTF. In DNA, the CDR3 is TGTGCCAGCAGCTTAGCAGGGGGGGACTATGGCTACACCTTC.

The V gene is TRBV15, the J gene TRBJ1-4, with D possibly being TRBD1 (5 bases). Germline V gene lookup returns CDR1 LNHNV and CDR2 YYDKDF (reference sequence). Trimming cost V 4 bases and J 8 bases, with 17 bases left between them. The CDR3 totals 15 residues. CDR3 bases: TGTGCCACCAGCACGAGGGAGTTGGGGGGGGAAAAACTGTTTTTT. The encoded protein is CATSTRELGGEKLFF. The full variable domain, with the rest looked up from reference TRBV15 and TRBJ1-4, is DAMVIQNPRYQVTQFGKPVTLSCSQTLNHNVMYWYQQKSSQAPKLLFHYYDKDFNNEADTPDNFQSRRPNTSFCFLDIRSPGLGDTAMYLCATSTRELGGEKLFFGSGTQLSVL.

The chain employs TRBV15 and TRBJ2-3; no reliable D call. The CDR3 consists of 12 residues. The V end lost 5 bases, the J end lost 2 bases, and 5 bases lay between the germline ends. Per the germline V gene, CDR1 is LNHNV and CDR2 is YYDKDF (reference sequence). The CDR3 DNA reads TGTGCCACCAGCTATAACACAGATACGCAGTATTTT. It specifies CATSYNTDTQYF.

The chain recombines TRBV6-4 with TRBJ2-1; tentatively, D is TRBD2 (5 bases). Trimming removed 7 bases from V and 9 bases from J, with 28 bases in between. This CDR3 is built from 17 residues. Per the germline V gene, CDR1 is MRHNA and CDR2 is SNTAGT. CDR3 amino acids: CASTPVRGRSPPFEQFF. CDR3 DNA: TGTGCCAGCACCCCCGTCCGAGGGAGAAGTCCCCCCTTTGAGCAGTTCTTC.

The chain has TRBV5-1 and TRBJ2-2; 9 positions agree with TRBD1. The CDR3 loop spans 14 amino acids. V shed 3 bases and J 5 bases; nucleotides not matched to a gene: 2. Germline V lookup: CDR1 SGHRS, CDR2 YFSETQ. The CDR3 region has the DNA TGCGCCAGCAGCTCCGGGACAGGGACCGGGGAGCTGTTTTTT. Its translation is CASSSGTGTGELFF.

The chain joins TRBV4-1 to TRBJ2-7, with a possible D match to TRBD2 (6 bases). CDR1 and CDR2 from the germline V gene are MGHRA and YSYEKL. The CDR3 has 14 residues. V lost 0 bases and J lost 1, with 7 bases in between. The CDR3 loop reads CASSQDRGSYEQYF. CDR3 DNA sequence: TGCGCCAGCAGCCAAGATCGGGGGTCCTACGAGCAGTACTTC.

This chain links TRBV4-3 with TRBJ1-5; D not resolved. Trimming cost V 3 bases and J 5 bases, with 14 bases left between them. The CDR3 spans 15 residues. Germline CDR1 LGHNA, CDR2 YSLEER. CDR3 in DNA: TGCGCCAGCAGCCAGAGGGCAGGAGGAGATCAGCCCCAGCATTTT. Amino acid sequence: CASSQRAGGDQPQHF.

The rearrangement uses TRBV18 and TRBJ1-1; 8 bases are a match to TRBD1. The CDR3 length is 16 residues. Germline V CDR1 and CDR2: KGHSH, LQKENI. Losses at the gene ends were 3 bases for V and 1 base for J; bases not matched to a gene: 7. This chain's CDR3 is CASSPRTGTKNTEAFF. The CDR3 DNA is TGTGCCAGCTCACCGCGGACAGGGACGAAGAACACTGAAGCTTTCTTT.

The rearrangement joins TRBV23-1 to TRBJ1-5; 7 nucleotides match TRBD1. TRBV23-1 is reported as an ORF; its role is uncertain. Losses at the gene ends were 2 bases for V and 6 bases for J; bases not matched to a gene: 10. This CDR3 is 16 amino acids long. This CDR3 is CASSQQGQAWGQPQHF. CDR3 DNA: TGCGCCAGCAGTCAACAAGGACAGGCCTGGGGTCAGCCCCAGCATTTT.

The chain carries TRBV9 and TRBJ2-1, with D perhaps matching TRBD2 (5 bases). V was cut by 0 bases and J by 8 bases, with 15 bases left in between. The CDR3 extends over 15 amino acids. Germline CDR1 is SGDLS and CDR2 is YYNGEE. In DNA, the CDR3 is TGTGCCAGCAGCGTAGGAGCCACTAGTTCCTATGAGCAGTTCTTC. Residues: CASSVGATSSYEQFF.